The rows below give T cell receptor beta chains drawn from one sample of a study of T cell changes during pregnancy in multiple sclerosis. The protocol was immunoSEQ multiplex PCR, while the TCRdb copy is restricted to in-frame clones and leaves out a portion. The sample holds around 71,000 clones, roughly nine tenths seen once. This specimen consisted of peripheral blood, obtained in the third trimester of pregnancy. Source of these receptors: a female donor with multiple sclerosis, enrolled in a pregnancy study. Both conserved end residues are trimmed from each CDR3.

v_call,j_call,cdr3_aa
TRBV7-2,TRBJ2-7,ASSLTGDPPYEQY
TRBV30,TRBJ2-7,AWSVLWSARDSYEQY
TRBV19,TRBJ2-7,ASSMVSGVNNEQY
TRBV11-2,TRBJ1-4,ASSSGSGATNEKLF
TRBV7-2,TRBJ1-2,ASSSSSGTGYYGYT
TRBV28,TRBJ2-5,ASRGTGEETQY
TRBV6-5,TRBJ1-5,ASSPGQGGDQPQH
TRBV6-5,TRBJ2-5,AGGRSKETQY
TRBV5-1,TRBJ2-3,ASSRWDFLQATDTQY
TRBV2,TRBJ2-3,ASSDGVDTQY
TRBV19,TRBJ2-3,ASSELTSTDTQY
TRBV30,TRBJ2-1,AWSMTSDEQF
TRBV7-6,TRBJ2-1,ASSPETHTYNEQF
TRBV7-2,TRBJ2-1,ASSSRTRGGNEQF
TRBV6-5,TRBJ2-7,ASSYSLGDSYEQY
TRBV7-9,TRBJ2-5,ASSQLAGEETQY
TRBV2,TRBJ1-2,ASIEGGGYGYT
TRBV7-2,TRBJ2-1,ASSSLHTYNEQF
TRBV19,TRBJ2-1,ASRYRGDEQF
TRBV5-1,TRBJ2-7,ASSHFPGTSGGSSYEQY
TRBV5-4,-,ASSLSGLPNEKTYEQY
TRBV28,TRBJ2-7,ASSFFHEQY
TRBV19,TRBJ2-3,ASSLQGDADTQY
TRBV14,TRBJ1-1,ASSQLAQKAF
TRBV19,TRBJ2-5,ASSKGLATGETQY
TRBV10-3,TRBJ1-2,AISDSGTSNYGYT
TRBV18,TRBJ2-7,ASSPQTGNEQY
TRBV7-9,TRBJ2-1,ASIGVSGTYNEQF
TRBV20-1,TRBJ2-7,SATGGGEQY
TRBV5-1,TRBJ2-3,ASSSAGTHTDTQY
TRBV7-9,TRBJ2-3,ASTSTSGALFRRDTQY
TRBV18,TRBJ1-2,ASSPSEAGGYT
TRBV2,TRBJ2-3,ASSEALAGGGDTQY
TRBV6-4,TRBJ2-2,ASSEYAGETGELF
TRBV5-1,TRBJ2-1,ASSSGLAHNEQF
TRBV10-1,TRBJ2-7,ASTSLTTQGNHYEQY
TRBV27,TRBJ1-2,ASSTYRAAFYGYT
TRBV5-1,TRBJ2-1,ASSLKGDNEQF
TRBV7-9,TRBJ2-1,ASSLESGGSYNEQF
TRBV19,TRBJ1-1,ASSSQGAGTEAF